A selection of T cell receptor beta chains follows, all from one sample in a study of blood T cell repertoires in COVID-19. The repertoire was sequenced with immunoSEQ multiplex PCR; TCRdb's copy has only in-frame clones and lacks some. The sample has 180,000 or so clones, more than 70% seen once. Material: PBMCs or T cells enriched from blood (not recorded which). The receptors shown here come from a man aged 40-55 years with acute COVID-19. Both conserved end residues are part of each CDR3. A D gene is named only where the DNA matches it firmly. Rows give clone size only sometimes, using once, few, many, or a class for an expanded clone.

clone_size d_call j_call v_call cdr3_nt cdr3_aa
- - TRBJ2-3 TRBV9 TGTGCCAGCAGCGTAGAAGGGCGGGACACAGATACGCAGTATTTT CASSVEGRDTDTQYF
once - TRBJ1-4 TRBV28 TGTGCCAGCACCATGGGCGGGCCCCCAACTAATGAAAAACTGTTTTTT CASTMGGPPTNEKLFF
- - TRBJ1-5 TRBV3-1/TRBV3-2 TGTGCCAGCAGCCAAGACTCAGGGGGCAATCAGCCCCAGCATTTT CASSQDSGGNQPQHF
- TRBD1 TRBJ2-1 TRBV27 TGTGCCAGCAGCAAACAGGGGGCGAACAATGAGCAGTTCTTC CASSKQGANNEQFF
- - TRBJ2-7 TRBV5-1 TGCGCCAGCAGCAAGGAGAACGGCTACGAGCAGTACTTC CASSKENGYEQYF
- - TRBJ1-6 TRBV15 TGTGCCACCAGCAGAGACCTCTCTGGGCCACCGTGGTCCCTCCACTTT CATSRDLSGPPWSLHF
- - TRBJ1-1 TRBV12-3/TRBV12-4 TGTGCCAGCGGCAGGGAGGTTGAGGGAGCTTTCTTT CASGREVEGAFF
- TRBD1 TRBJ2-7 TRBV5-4 TGTGCCAGCAGCTTTGGGACAGGGAACGAGCAGTACTTC CASSFGTGNEQYF
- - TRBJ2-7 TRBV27 TGTGCCAGCAGTTTTACCTACGAGCAGTACTTC CASSFTYEQYF
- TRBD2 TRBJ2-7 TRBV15 TGTGCCACCGTGGAGAAAATTGGCGGGAGGAGTGGCGAGCAGTACTTC CATVEKIGGRSGEQYF
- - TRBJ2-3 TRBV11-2 TGTGCCAGCAGCTTCGGAGGTGGGACAGATACGCAGTATTTT CASSFGGGTDTQYF
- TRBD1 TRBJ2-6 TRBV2 TGTGCCAGCACCACATACAGGGGTGGCAGCTCTGGGGCCAACGTCCTGACTTTC CASTTYRGGSSGANVLTF
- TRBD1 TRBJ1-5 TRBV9 TGTGCCAGCAGCTCTCGGACAGGGCTCTCCCACAATAGCAATCAGCCCCAGCATTTT CASSSRTGLSHNSNQPQHF
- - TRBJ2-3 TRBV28 TGTGCCAGCAGTTTGAGGGCAGATACGCAGTATTTT CASSLRADTQYF
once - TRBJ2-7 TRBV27 TGTGCCAGCAGCCGGGATCAGATCTCCTACGAGCAGTACTTC CASSRDQISYEQYF
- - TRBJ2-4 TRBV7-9 TGTGCCAGCAGCTTAGCGGGGCAGGTGCTCGAAAACATTCAGTACTTC CASSLAGQVLENIQYF
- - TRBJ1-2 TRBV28 - CASSFLAGYGYTF
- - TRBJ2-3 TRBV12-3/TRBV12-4 TGTGCCAGCAGTTTAAAAGCGGGAGATACGCAGTATTTT CASSLKAGDTQYF
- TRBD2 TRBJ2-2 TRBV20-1 TGCAGTGCTAGTGGGGCGGGAGGGCCTGGAACCGGGGAGCTGTTTTTT CSASGAGGPGTGELFF
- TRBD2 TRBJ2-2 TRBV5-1 TGCGCCAGCAGCTTGGATCCAGCGGGGGAGACCGGGGAGCTGTTTTTT CASSLDPAGETGELFF
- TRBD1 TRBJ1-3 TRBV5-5 TGTGCCAGCAGCCCAGGGGGAACTGGAAACACCATATATTTT CASSPGGTGNTIYF
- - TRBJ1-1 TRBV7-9 TGTGCCAGCAGCTTAGGTCAGGGGAACACTGAAGCTTTCTTT CASSLGQGNTEAFF
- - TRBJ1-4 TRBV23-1 TGCGCCAGCTTACACAGGGCCGAAAAACTGTTTTTT CASLHRAEKLFF
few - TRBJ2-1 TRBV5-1 TGCGCCAGCAGCTTATCAGGAATGTACAATGAGCAGTTCTTC CASSLSGMYNEQFF
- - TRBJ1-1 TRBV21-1 TGTGCCAGCAGCAAAGATGGCGGCAGGGAGAACACTGAAGCTTTCTTT CASSKDGGRENTEAFF
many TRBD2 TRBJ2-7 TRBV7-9 TGTGCCAGCAGCATAGCGGGAGTGGGGGAGCAGTACTTC CASSIAGVGEQYF
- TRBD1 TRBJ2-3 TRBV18 TGTGCCAGCTCACCCGACAGGGCCCGCACAGATACGCAGTATTTT CASSPDRARTDTQYF
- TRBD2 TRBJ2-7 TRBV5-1 TGCGCCAGCAGCTTCGGGCTAGCGGGAGAAACCTACGAGCAGTACTTC CASSFGLAGETYEQYF
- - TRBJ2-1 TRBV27 TGTGCCAGCAGTTTACTCACGGGGGTGGGCGAACCTTACAATGAGCAGTTCTTC CASSLLTGVGEPYNEQFF
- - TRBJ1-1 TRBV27 TGTGCCAGCAGGGACAGCATGAACACTGAAGCTTTCTTT CASRDSMNTEAFF
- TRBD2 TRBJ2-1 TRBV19 TGTGCCAGTAGTATAACCGGGACTAGGGGTTACAATGAGCAGTTCTTC CASSITGTRGYNEQFF
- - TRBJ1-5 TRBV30 TGTGCCTGGAGTGTAATTTTGCCAGGGAATCAGCCCCAGCATTTT CAWSVILPGNQPQHF
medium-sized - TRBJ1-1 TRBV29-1 TGCAGCGTTGTGAGGGTAAGGAGGGACACTGAAGCTTTCTTT CSVVRVRRDTEAFF
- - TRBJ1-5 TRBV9 TGTGCCAGCAGCCCCGCTGGAGCAGAAAATCAGCCCCAGCATTTT CASSPAGAENQPQHF
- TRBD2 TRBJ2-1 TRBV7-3 TGTGCCAGCAGCTTTTGGGCTAGCGGGTCCTACAATGAGCAGTTCTTC CASSFWASGSYNEQFF
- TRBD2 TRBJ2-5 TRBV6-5 TGTGCCAGCAGTTACTCGGGGACTAACCAAGAGACCCAGTACTTC CASSYSGTNQETQYF
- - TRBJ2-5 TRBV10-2 TGCGCCAGCAGTTCCTTGACAGGTTTGGAGACCCAGTACTTC CASSSLTGLETQYF
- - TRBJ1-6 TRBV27 TGTGCCAGCAGTTCTGGAGGACGGAGGGCCTTGTCACCCCTCCACTTT CASSSGGRRALSPLHF
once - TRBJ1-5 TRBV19 TGTGCCAGTAGTATCGGGGGGACTAGCAATCAGCCCCAGCATTTT CASSIGGTSNQPQHF
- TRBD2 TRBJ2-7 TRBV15 TGTGCCACCAGCAGGGGGACTAGCGGGTATTCCTACGAGCAGTACTTC CATSRGTSGYSYEQYF
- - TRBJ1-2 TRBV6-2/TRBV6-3 TGTGCCAGCAGTTACTCGATGGCCCGGGAGGGGGGCTACACCTTC CASSYSMAREGGYTF
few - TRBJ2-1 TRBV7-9 TGTGCCAGCAGCTTATCCCGCGACTTCAATGAGCAGTTCTTC CASSLSRDFNEQFF
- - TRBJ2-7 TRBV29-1 TGCAGCGTTGACGACGTGACAGGCAAGCACGAGCAGTACTTC CSVDDVTGKHEQYF
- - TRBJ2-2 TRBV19 TGTGCCAGTAGTATGGGCAGTACCGGGGAGCTGTTTTTT CASSMGSTGELFF
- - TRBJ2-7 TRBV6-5 TGTGCCAGCACCCCACCGGGGTCCTACGAGCAGTACTTC CASTPPGSYEQYF
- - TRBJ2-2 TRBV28 TGTGCCAGCAGTTTACAGAACACCGGGGAGCTGTTTTTT CASSLQNTGELFF
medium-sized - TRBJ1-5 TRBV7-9 TGTGCCAGCAGCTTACGGGGGGGCGGACAGCCCCAGCATTTT CASSLRGGGQPQHF
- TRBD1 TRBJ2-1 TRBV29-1 TGCAGCCTTAACAGGGGTGCCCCCTACAATGAGCAGTTCTTC CSLNRGAPYNEQFF
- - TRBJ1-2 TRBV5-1 TGCGCCAGCAGCTTCAATGCAGGAAACTATGGCTACACCTTC CASSFNAGNYGYTF